This entry features one T cell receptor beta chain sequence. The antigen is not known. The sample originates from a study of monozygotic twins with inflammatory bowel disease. General observations from the study: There were differing immunosuppressive treatments, which may have added variability to patient repertoires. No separation of different T cell subtypes was possible.

This CDR3 has 16 residues. Per germline, CDR1 SEHNR and CDR2 FQNEAQ (reference sequence). Incorporation of UMIs carrying a 6-nucleotide sample barcode was performed by template switching. TCRdb re-called the 5' RACE reads and gives one entry per CDR3 protein, without DNA. Its table records about 350,000 distinct CDR3 sequences. This clonotype was sampled from a human donor with ulcerative colitis or Crohn's disease, or a healthy co-twin of an affected twin (not recorded which). Specimen: blood. The rearrangement links TRBV7-9 to TRBJ2-6; TCRdb's D call, TRBD1, is unchecked because there is no DNA. The chain's CDR3 is CASSVTGAGVANVLTF. Together with reference TRBV7-9 and TRBJ2-6, the CDR3 gives the full variable domain: DTGVSQNPRHKITKRGQNVTFRCDPISEHNRLYWYRQTLGQGPEFLTYFQNEAQLEKSRLLSDRFSAERPKGSFSTLEIQRTEQGDSAMYLCASSVTGAGVANVLTFGAGSRLTVL.